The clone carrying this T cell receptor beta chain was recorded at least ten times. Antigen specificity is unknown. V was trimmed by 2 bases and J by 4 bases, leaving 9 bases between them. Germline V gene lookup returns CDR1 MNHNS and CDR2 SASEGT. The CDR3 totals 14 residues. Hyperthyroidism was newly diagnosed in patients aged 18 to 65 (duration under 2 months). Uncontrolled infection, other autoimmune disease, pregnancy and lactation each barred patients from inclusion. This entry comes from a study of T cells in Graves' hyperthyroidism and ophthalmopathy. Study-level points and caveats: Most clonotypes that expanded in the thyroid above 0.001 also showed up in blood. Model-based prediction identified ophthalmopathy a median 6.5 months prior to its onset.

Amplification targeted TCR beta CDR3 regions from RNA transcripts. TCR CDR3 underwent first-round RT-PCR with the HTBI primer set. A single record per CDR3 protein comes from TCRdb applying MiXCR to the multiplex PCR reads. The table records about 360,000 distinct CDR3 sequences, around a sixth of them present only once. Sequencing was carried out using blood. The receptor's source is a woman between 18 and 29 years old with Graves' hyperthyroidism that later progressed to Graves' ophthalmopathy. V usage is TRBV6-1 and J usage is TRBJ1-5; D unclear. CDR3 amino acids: CASSERGSNQPQHF. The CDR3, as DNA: TGTGCCAGCAGTGAACGGGGATCGAATCAGCCCCAGCATTTT.